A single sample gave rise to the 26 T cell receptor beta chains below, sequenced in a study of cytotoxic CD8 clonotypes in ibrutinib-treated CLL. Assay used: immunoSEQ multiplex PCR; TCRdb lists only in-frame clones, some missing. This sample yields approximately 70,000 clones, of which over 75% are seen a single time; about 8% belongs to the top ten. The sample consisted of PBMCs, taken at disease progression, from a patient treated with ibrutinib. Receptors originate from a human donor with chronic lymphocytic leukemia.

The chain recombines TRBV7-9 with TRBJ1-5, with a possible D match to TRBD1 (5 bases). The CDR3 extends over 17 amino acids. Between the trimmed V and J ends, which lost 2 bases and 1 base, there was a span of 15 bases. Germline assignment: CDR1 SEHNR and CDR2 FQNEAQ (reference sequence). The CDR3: CASSLYAPRVSNQPQHF. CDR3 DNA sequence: TGTGCCAGCAGCTTATATGCGCCCAGGGTGAGCAATCAGCCCCAGCATTTT. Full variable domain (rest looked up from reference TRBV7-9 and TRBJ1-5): DTGVSQNPRHKITKRGQNVTFRCDPISEHNRLYWYRQTLGQGPEFLTYFQNEAQLEKSRLLSDRFSAERPKGSFSTLEIQRTEQGDSAMYLCASSLYAPRVSNQPQHFGDGTRLSIL.

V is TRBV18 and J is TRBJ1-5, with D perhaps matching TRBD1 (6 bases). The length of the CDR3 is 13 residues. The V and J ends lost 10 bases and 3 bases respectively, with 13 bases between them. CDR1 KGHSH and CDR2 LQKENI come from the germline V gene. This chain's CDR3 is CATQGGDNQPQHF. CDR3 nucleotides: TGTGCCACCCAAGGGGGTGACAATCAGCCCCAGCATTTT.

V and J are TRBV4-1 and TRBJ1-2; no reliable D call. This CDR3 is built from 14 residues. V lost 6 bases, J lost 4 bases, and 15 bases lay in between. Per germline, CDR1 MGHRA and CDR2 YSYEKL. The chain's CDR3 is CASSDPTVLYGYTF. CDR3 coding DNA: TGCGCCAGCAGTGATCCGACCGTCCTCTATGGCTACACCTTC.

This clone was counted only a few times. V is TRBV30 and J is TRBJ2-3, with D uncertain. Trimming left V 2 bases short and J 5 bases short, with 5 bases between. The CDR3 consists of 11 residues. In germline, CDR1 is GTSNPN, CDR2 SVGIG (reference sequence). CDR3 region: CAWSPQDTQYF. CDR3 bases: TGTGCCTGGAGTCCCCAAGATACGCAGTATTTT.

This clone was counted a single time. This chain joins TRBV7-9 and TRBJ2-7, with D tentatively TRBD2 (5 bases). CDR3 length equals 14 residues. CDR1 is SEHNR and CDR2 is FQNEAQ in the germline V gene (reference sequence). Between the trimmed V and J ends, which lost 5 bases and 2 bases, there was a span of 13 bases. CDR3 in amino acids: CASSPTSRPYEQYF. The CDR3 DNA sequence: TGTGCCAGCAGCCCCACTAGTAGGCCCTACGAGCAGTACTTC.

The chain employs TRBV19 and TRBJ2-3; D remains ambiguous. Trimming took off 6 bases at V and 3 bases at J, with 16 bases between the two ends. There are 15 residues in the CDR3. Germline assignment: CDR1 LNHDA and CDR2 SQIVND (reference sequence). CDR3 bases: TGTGCCAGTAGCTCTAAGTGGGCGGCGACAGATACGCAGTATTTT. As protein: CASSSKWAATDTQYF.

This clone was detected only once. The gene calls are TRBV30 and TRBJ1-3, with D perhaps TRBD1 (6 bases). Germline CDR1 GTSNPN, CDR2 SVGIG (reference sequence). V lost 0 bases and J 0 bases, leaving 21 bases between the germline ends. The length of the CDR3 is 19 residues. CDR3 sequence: CAWSVDRWSGGFSGNTIYF. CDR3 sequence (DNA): TGTGCCTGGAGTGTAGACCGATGGTCGGGGGGCTTCTCTGGAAACACCATATATTTT.

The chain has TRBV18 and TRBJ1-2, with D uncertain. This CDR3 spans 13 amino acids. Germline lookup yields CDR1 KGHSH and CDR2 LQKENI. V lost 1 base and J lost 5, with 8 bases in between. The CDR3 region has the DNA TGTGCCAGCTCACCACAGGAGTTGTATGGCTACACCTTC. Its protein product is CASSPQELYGYTF.

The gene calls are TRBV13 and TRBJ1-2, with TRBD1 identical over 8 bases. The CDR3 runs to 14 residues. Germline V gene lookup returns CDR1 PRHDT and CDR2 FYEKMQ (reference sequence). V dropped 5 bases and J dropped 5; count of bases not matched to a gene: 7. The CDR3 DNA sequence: TGTGCCAGCAGCCATACAGGGGGGATTTATGGCTACACCTTC. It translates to CASSHTGGIYGYTF.

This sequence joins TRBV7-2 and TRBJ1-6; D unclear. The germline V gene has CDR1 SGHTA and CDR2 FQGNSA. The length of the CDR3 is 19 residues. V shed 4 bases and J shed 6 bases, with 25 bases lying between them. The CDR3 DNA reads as TGTGCCAGCAGCTCTGGGGAGGGCGCGCGGACCTGGCGTAATTCACCCCTCCACTTT. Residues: CASSSGEGARTWRNSPLHF.

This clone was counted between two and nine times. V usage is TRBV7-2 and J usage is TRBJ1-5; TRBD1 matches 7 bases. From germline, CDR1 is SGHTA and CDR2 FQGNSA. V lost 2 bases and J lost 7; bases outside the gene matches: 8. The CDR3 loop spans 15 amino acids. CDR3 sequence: CASSLMRQGGQPQHF. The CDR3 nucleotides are TGTGCCAGCAGCTTAATGAGACAGGGTGGCCAGCCCCAGCATTTT.

CDR3 residues: CASSLRVRLGGKNTEAFF. Here the CDR3 DNA reads TGTGCCAGCAGCTTAAGAGTCAGGCTGGGGGGGAAAAACACTGAAGCTTTCTTT. The genes are TRBV7-2 and TRBJ1-1, with D perhaps TRBD1 (5 bases). V was clipped by 2 bases and J by 2 bases, with 21 bases between them. CDR3 size: 18 residues. CDR1 is SGHTA and CDR2 is FQGNSA in the germline V gene.

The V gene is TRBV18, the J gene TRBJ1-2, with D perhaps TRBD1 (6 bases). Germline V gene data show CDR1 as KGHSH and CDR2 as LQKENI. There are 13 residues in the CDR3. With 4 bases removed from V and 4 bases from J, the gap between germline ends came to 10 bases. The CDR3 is CASSQGDTYGYTF. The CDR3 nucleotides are TGTGCCAGCTCACAGGGGGATACCTATGGCTACACCTTC. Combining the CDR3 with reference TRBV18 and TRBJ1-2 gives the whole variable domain NAGVMQNPRHLVRRRGQEARLRCSPMKGHSHVYWYRQLPEEGLKFMVYLQKENIIDESGMPKERFSAEFPKEGPSILRIQQVVRGDSAAYFCASSQGDTYGYTFGSGTRLTVV.

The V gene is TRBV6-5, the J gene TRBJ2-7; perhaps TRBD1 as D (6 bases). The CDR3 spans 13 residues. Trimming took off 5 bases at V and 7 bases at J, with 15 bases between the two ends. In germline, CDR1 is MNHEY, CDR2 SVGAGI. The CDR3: CASSEQGGEEQYF. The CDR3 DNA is TGTGCCAGCAGTGAACAGGGTGGGGAGGAGCAGTACTTC.

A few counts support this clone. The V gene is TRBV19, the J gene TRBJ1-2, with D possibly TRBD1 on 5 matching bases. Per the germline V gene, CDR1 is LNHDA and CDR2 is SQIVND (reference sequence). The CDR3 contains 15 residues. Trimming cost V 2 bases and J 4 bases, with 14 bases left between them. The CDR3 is CASSIHWDRGYGYTF. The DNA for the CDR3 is TGTGCCAGTAGTATACACTGGGATAGGGGCTATGGCTACACCTTC.

The CDR3, as DNA: TGTGCCAGCAGTGATATGTGGGACGGATTTTCCAGCACAGATACGCAGTATTTT. Translation gives CASSDMWDGFSSTDTQYF. The chain has TRBV2 and TRBJ2-3, with D perhaps matching TRBD1 or TRBD2 (5 bases each). Trimming took off 3 bases at V and 0 bases at J, with 19 bases between the two ends. The CDR3 runs to 18 residues. Germline V gives CDR1 SNHLY, CDR2 FYNNEI.

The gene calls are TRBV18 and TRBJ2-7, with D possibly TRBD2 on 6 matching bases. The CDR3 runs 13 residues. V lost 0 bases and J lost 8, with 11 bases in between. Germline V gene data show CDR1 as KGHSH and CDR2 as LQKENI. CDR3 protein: CASSPPGGIQQYF. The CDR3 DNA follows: TGTGCCAGCTCACCACCGGGGGGAATTCAGCAGTACTTC.

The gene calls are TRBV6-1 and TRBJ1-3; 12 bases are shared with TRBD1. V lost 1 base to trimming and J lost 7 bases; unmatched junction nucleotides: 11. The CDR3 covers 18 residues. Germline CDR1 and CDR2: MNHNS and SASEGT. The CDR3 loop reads CASSEDFPGQGAKNTIYF. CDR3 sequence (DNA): TGTGCCAGCAGTGAAGACTTTCCGGGACAGGGGGCGAAGAACACCATATATTTT.

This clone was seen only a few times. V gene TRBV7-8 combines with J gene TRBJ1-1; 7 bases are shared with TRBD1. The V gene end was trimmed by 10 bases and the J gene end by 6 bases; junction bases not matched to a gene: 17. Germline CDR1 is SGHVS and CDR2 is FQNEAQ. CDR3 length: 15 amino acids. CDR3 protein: CATSARGRGLAEAFF. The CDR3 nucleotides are TGTGCCACTAGCGCACGGGGCAGGGGGTTGGCTGAAGCTTTCTTT.

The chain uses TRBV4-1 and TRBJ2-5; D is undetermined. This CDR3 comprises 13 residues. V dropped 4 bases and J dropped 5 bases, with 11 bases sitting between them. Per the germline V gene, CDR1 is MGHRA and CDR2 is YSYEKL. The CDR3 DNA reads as TGCGCCAGCAGCCCGGAGTGGGTGGAGACCCAGTACTTC. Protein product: CASSPEWVETQYF.

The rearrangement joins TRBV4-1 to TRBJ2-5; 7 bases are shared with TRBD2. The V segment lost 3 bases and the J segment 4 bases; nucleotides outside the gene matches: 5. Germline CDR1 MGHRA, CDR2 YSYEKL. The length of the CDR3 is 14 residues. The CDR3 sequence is CASSHSGLGETQYF. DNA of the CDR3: TGCGCCAGCAGCCATAGCGGGTTGGGAGAGACCCAGTACTTC.

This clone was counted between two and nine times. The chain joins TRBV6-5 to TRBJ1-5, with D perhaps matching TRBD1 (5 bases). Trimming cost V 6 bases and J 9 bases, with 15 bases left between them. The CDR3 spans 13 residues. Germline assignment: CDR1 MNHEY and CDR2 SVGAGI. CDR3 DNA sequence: TGTGCCAGCAGCTCGACAGCCCAAGGGCCCCAGCATTTT. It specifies CASSSTAQGPQHF.

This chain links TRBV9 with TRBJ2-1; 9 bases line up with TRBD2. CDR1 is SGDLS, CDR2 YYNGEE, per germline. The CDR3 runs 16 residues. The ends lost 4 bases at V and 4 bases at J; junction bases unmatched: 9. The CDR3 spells CASSREGLAKYNEQFF. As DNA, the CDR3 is TGTGCCAGCAGCAGAGAGGGACTAGCTAAATACAATGAGCAGTTCTTC.

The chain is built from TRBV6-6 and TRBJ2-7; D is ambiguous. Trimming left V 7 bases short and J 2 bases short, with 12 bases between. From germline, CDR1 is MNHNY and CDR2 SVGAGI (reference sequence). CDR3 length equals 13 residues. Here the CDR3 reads CASNSWSTYEQYF. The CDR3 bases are TGTGCCAGCAACTCTTGGTCCACCTACGAGCAGTACTTC.

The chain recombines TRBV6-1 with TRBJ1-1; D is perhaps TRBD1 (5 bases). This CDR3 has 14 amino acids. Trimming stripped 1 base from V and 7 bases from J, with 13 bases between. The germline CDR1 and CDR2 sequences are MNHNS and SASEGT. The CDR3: CASSEVAGRGEAFF. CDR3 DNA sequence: TGTGCCAGCAGTGAAGTAGCAGGGCGTGGTGAAGCTTTCTTT.

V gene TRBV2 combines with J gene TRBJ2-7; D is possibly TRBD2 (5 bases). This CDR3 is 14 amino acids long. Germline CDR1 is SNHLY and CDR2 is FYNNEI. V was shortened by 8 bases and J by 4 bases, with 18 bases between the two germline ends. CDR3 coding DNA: TGTGCCAGCTTCTCGGGGAGTCCGGGGTACGAGCAGTACTTC. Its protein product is CASFSGSPGYEQYF.